This is a list of T cell receptor beta chains from one sample in a study of CD8 T cells in Susac syndrome. TCRdb reanalysed the immunoSEQ multiplex PCR reads using MiXCR and keeps one entry per CDR3 protein. The table shows 110,000 to 150,000 distinct CDR3 sequences, with 94% occurring only once. Sequenced sample: CD8+ T cells from PBMCs. Receptors were obtained from a human donor in good health. Both conserved end residues are part of each CDR3. A D gene is named only where the DNA matches it firmly. Expanded clones get a size class; other rows say once, few or many, or leave the size out.

>.|TRBJ2-3|.|TRBV7-3
CASSREGTDTQYF
TGTGCCAGCAGCAGAGAGGGCACAGATACGCAGTATTTT
>TRBD1|TRBJ2-7|.|TRBV28
CASSNRGLHYEQYF
TGTGCCAGCAGTAACAGGGGGCTGCACTACGAGCAGTACTTC
>.|TRBJ2-1|.|TRBV6-1
CASSPGQVAWFNEQFF
TGTGCCAGCAGCCCAGGTCAAGTGGCTTGGTTCAATGAGCAGTTCTTC
>.|TRBJ2-2|.|TRBV24-1
CATSDISLGPNTGELFF
TGTGCCACCAGTGATATATCCTTGGGACCGAACACCGGGGAGCTGTTTTTT
>.|TRBJ1-5|.|TRBV6-2/TRBV6-3
CASAFNLYGRPQHF
TGTGCCAGCGCCTTTAACCTGTATGGGCGGCCCCAGCATTTT
>.|TRBJ2-2|.|TRBV5-6
CASREGSGELFF
TGTGCCAGCAGGGAGGGATCCGGGGAGCTGTTTTTT
>.|TRBJ2-3|.|TRBV11-2
CASRGVDTQYF
TGTGCCAGCAGGGGGGTCGACACGCAGTATTTT
>.|TRBJ2-7|.|TRBV4-1
CASSQDPVGRTNYEQYF
TGCGCCAGCAGCCAAGATCCCGTAGGACGGACTAACTACGAGCAGTACTTC
>.|TRBJ2-7|.|TRBV9
CASSVADARLYEQYF
TGTGCCAGCAGCGTGGCGGACGCAAGGCTCTACGAGCAGTACTTC
>TRBD2|TRBJ2-7|once|TRBV11-3
CASSWPGGEQYF
TGTGCCAGCAGCTGGCCGGGGGGAGAGCAGTACTTC
>.|TRBJ1-1|.|TRBV4-2
CASSQEWGNTEAFF
TGTGCCAGCAGCCAAGAGTGGGGGAACACTGAAGCTTTCTTT
>.|TRBJ2-7|.|TRBV6-2/TRBV6-3
CASSRTSTGYEQYF
TGTGCCAGCAGCCGAACTAGCACTGGTTACGAGCAGTACTTC
>.|TRBJ1-5|once|TRBV24-1
CATSAPVSNQPQHF
TGTGCCACCAGTGCGCCAGTTAGCAATCAGCCCCAGCATTTT
>TRBD1|TRBJ2-7|.|TRBV9
CASSPRGRDREQYF
TGTGCCAGCAGCCCCCGTGGCAGGGACAGGGAGCAGTACTTC
>.|TRBJ1-1|.|TRBV4-2
CASSLRDGNTEAFF
TGTGCCAGCAGCCTTAGGGACGGGAACACTGAAGCTTTCTTT
>.|TRBJ1-1|once|TRBV30
CAWTGEMRTEAFF
TGTGCCTGGACGGGGGAGATGCGCACTGAAGCTTTCTTT
>.|TRBJ2-5|.|TRBV27
CASGLRGTQYF
TGTGCCAGCGGCCTACGGGGAACCCAGTACTTC
>.|TRBJ2-7|.|TRBV27
CASSPVSTIYEQYF
TGTGCCAGCAGCCCGGTTAGCACCATCTACGAGCAGTACTTC